Presented here are 6 T cell receptor beta chains from one specimen sequenced in a study of T-cell reconstitution after alpha-beta-depleted transplantation in children. It was with unique molecular identifiers that the TCRbeta library was prepared. TCRdb reanalysed the PCR reads using MiXCR and keeps one entry per CDR3 protein. The sample includes around 700,000 distinct CDR3 sequences, under 15% of them seen just once. Sequenced material: PBMCs, taken before TCRalphabeta/CD19-depleted stem cell transplant. The source is a girl aged 2-10 years with congenital amegakaryocytic thrombocytopenia, due to receive a stem cell transplant.

This chain joins TRBV7-8 and TRBJ2-6; D remains unclear. In germline, CDR1 is SGHVS, CDR2 FQNEAQ. V lost 6 bases and J lost 2, with 8 bases in between. The CDR3 is 14 amino acids. CDR3 in DNA: TGTGCCAGCAGTCGTCTTGCTGGGGCCAACGTCCTGACTTTC. Encoded protein: CASSRLAGANVLTF.

This clonotype was recorded at least ten times. The chain links TRBV20-1 to TRBJ2-7, with 8 bases matching TRBD2. CDR1 is DFQATT, CDR2 SNEGSKA, per germline (reference sequence). With 0 bases clipped from V and 3 bases from J, the junction kept 4 bases outside the gene matches. This CDR3 has 14 amino acids. This CDR3 is CSAREISGIYEQYF. The CDR3 bases are TGCAGTGCTAGAGAGATTAGCGGGATCTACGAGCAGTACTTC.

This clonotype came up a few times. The gene calls are TRBV11-1 and TRBJ1-4; 9 bases map to TRBD1. The CDR3 is made up of 18 amino acids. Germline CDR1 is SGHAT and CDR2 is FQDESV (reference sequence). V lost 1 base to trimming and J lost 7 bases; unmatched junction nucleotides: 13. The CDR3 DNA is TGTGCCAGCAGCTTAGTAGGCCGGGACAGGGATGTTCGTGAAAAACTGTTTTTT. Protein sequence: CASSLVGRDRDVREKLFF.

The chain has TRBV6-1 and TRBJ2-3; 7 bases fit TRBD2. V shed 5 bases and J 2 bases; nucleotides not matched to a gene: 4. Germline values: CDR1 MNHNS, CDR2 SASEGT. This CDR3 has 14 amino acids. CDR3 in amino acids: CASSRDYLTDTQYF. The DNA of the CDR3 is TGTGCCAGCAGTAGGGACTACCTCACAGATACGCAGTATTTT.

Ten or more counts support this clonotype. This chain uses TRBV15 with TRBJ1-5; D is unclear. The V and J ends lost 8 bases and 5 bases respectively, with 7 bases between them. This CDR3 comprises 11 residues. Germline V gene lookup returns CDR1 LNHNV and CDR2 YYDKDF (reference sequence). The CDR3 sequence: CATGFDQPQHF. CDR3 bases: TGTGCCACCGGATTTGATCAGCCCCAGCATTTT.

The genes are TRBV12-3 or TRBV12-4 and TRBJ1-2; D is possibly TRBD1 (5 bases). Trimming took 8 bases from V and 8 from J, leaving 18 bases between them. There are 13 residues in the CDR3. The chain's CDR3 is CASHPPGPPGYTF. CDR3 in DNA: TGTGCCAGCCACCCTCCGGGACCTCCGGGCTACACCTTC.